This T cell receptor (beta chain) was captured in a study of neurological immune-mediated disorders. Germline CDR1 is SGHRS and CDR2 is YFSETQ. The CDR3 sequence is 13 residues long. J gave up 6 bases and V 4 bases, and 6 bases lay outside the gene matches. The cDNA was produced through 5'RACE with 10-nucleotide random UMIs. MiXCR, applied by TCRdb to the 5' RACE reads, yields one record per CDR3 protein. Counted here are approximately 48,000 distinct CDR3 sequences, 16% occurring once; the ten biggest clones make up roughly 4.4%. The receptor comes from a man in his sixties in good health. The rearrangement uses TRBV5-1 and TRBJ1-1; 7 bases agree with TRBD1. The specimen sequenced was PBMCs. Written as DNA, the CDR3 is TGCGCCAGCAGCCACGTGGACAGGCCTGAAGCTTTCTTT. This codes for CASSHVDRPEAFF.